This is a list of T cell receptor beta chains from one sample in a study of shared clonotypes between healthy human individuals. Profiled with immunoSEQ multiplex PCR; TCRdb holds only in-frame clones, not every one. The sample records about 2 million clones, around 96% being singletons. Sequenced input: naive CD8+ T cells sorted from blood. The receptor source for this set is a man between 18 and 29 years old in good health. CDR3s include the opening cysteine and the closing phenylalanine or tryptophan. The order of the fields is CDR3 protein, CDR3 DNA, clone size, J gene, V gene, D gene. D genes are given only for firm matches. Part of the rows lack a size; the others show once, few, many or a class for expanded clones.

CDR3 protein: CAQSGEQGTSNQPQHF
CDR3 DNA: TGTGCTCAAAGCGGTGAACAGGGTACGTCCAATCAGCCCCAGCATTTT
clone size: -
J gene: TRBJ1-5
V gene: TRBV2
D gene: -

CDR3 protein: CASSQDTMGNGTAQETQYF
CDR3 DNA: TGCGCCAGCAGCCAAGACACGATGGGGAACGGGACAGCCCAAGAGACCCAGTACTTC
clone size: -
J gene: TRBJ2-5
V gene: TRBV4-3
D gene: TRBD1

CDR3 protein: CASSPGGWRIQYF
CDR3 DNA: TGTGCCAGCAGCCCCGGAGGGTGGCGCATTCAGTACTTC
clone size: -
J gene: TRBJ2-4
V gene: TRBV7-8
D gene: -

CDR3 protein: CAAQTGDGYTF
CDR3 DNA: TGTGCCGCACAAACAGGGGATGGCTACACCTTC
clone size: -
J gene: TRBJ1-2
V gene: TRBV19
D gene: TRBD1

CDR3 protein: CASSLWSGEGYNEQFF
CDR3 DNA: TGTGCCAGCAGCTTATGGTCGGGAGAGGGCTACAATGAGCAGTTCTTC
clone size: -
J gene: TRBJ2-1
V gene: TRBV11-2
D gene: -

CDR3 protein: CASSQASEGLGEKLFF
CDR3 DNA: TGCGCCAGCAGCCAAGCTTCGGAGGGGTTGGGTGAAAAACTGTTTTTT
clone size: once
J gene: TRBJ1-4
V gene: TRBV4-1
D gene: -

CDR3 protein: CASSSFVFRTDTQYF
CDR3 DNA: TGTGCCAGCTCCTCATTCGTCTTTCGAACAGATACGCAGTATTTT
clone size: -
J gene: TRBJ2-3
V gene: TRBV18
D gene: -

CDR3 protein: CASSYSLNTEAFF
CDR3 DNA: TGTGCCAGCAGTTACTCGTTGAACACTGAAGCTTTCTTT
clone size: -
J gene: TRBJ1-1
V gene: TRBV6-6
D gene: -

CDR3 protein: CASSLLGLAGDEQFF
CDR3 DNA: TGTGCCAGCAGCCTTCTGGGACTAGCGGGGGATGAGCAGTTCTTC
clone size: -
J gene: TRBJ2-1
V gene: TRBV5-6
D gene: TRBD2

CDR3 protein: CASSLAGYGYTF
CDR3 DNA: TGTGCCAGCAGCTTGGCAGGGTATGGCTACACCTTC
clone size: -
J gene: TRBJ1-2
V gene: TRBV5-4
D gene: -

CDR3 protein: CASSLRKGYEQFF
CDR3 DNA: TGTGCCAGCAGCCTCCGTAAGGGTTATGAGCAGTTCTTC
clone size: -
J gene: TRBJ2-1
V gene: TRBV7-6
D gene: -

CDR3 protein: CASRGGQVRQYF
CDR3 DNA: TGTGCCAGCAGAGGGGGACAGGTGCGGCAGTACTTC
clone size: -
J gene: TRBJ2-7
V gene: TRBV28
D gene: TRBD1

CDR3 protein: CAISESKAYNEQFF
CDR3 DNA: TGTGCCATCAGTGAGTCGAAGGCTTACAATGAGCAGTTCTTC
clone size: -
J gene: TRBJ2-1
V gene: TRBV10-3
D gene: -

CDR3 protein: CASSGITDTQYF
CDR3 DNA: TGCGCCAGCAGTGGGATCACAGATACGCAGTATTTT
clone size: -
J gene: TRBJ2-3
V gene: TRBV10-2
D gene: -

CDR3 protein: CASSSTSGGNEQFF
CDR3 DNA: TGTGCCAGCAGCTCTACTAGCGGGGGCAATGAGCAGTTCTTC
clone size: -
J gene: TRBJ2-1
V gene: TRBV7-9
D gene: TRBD2

CDR3 protein: CASRKGLTSDTQYF
CDR3 DNA: TGCGCCAGCAGAAAAGGACTAACCTCAGATACGCAGTATTTT
clone size: -
J gene: TRBJ2-3
V gene: TRBV5-1
D gene: -

CDR3 protein: CAWTERPYYGYTF
CDR3 DNA: TGTGCCTGGACGGAACGCCCTTACTATGGCTACACCTTC
clone size: -
J gene: TRBJ1-2
V gene: TRBV30
D gene: -

CDR3 protein: CASSYAAGPYEQYF
CDR3 DNA: TGTGCCAGCAGTTACGCGGCGGGGCCCTACGAGCAGTACTTC
clone size: -
J gene: TRBJ2-7
V gene: TRBV6-6
D gene: -

CDR3 protein: CASSPGQGLYEQYF
CDR3 DNA: TGTGCCAGCAGTCCCGGACAGGGGTTGTACGAGCAGTACTTC
clone size: -
J gene: TRBJ2-7
V gene: TRBV6-5
D gene: TRBD1

CDR3 protein: CAISEWTSTDTQYF
CDR3 DNA: TGTGCCATCAGTGAGTGGACTAGCACAGATACGCAGTATTTT
clone size: -
J gene: TRBJ2-3
V gene: TRBV10-3
D gene: -

CDR3 protein: CASSSLELAGFLNTGELFF
CDR3 DNA: TGTGCCAGCAGCTCTCTGGAACTAGCGGGCTTTCTTAACACCGGGGAGCTGTTTTTT
clone size: -
J gene: TRBJ2-2
V gene: TRBV7-9
D gene: TRBD2

CDR3 protein: CASSETGSNQPQHF
CDR3 DNA: TGCGCCAGCAGTGAAACGGGCAGCAATCAGCCCCAGCATTTT
clone size: -
J gene: TRBJ1-5
V gene: TRBV10-2
D gene: -

CDR3 protein: CSVEEGGTRSPGELFF
CDR3 DNA: TGCAGCGTTGAAGAAGGTGGGACTAGAAGCCCCGGGGAGCTGTTTTTT
clone size: -
J gene: TRBJ2-2
V gene: TRBV29-1
D gene: TRBD2

CDR3 protein: CASSPSAGQISDTQYF
CDR3 DNA: TGTGCCAGCAGTCCCTCTGCGGGCCAAATATCCGATACGCAGTATTTT
clone size: -
J gene: TRBJ2-3
V gene: TRBV27
D gene: -

CDR3 protein: CATSPMQGPYEQYF
CDR3 DNA: TGTGCCACCAGCCCGATGCAGGGTCCCTACGAGCAGTACTTC
clone size: -
J gene: TRBJ2-7
V gene: TRBV15
D gene: -

CDR3 protein: CASSPAPNYEQYF
CDR3 DNA: TGTGCCAGCAGCCCGGCGCCTAATTACGAGCAGTACTTC
clone size: -
J gene: TRBJ2-7
V gene: TRBV5-5
D gene: -

CDR3 protein: CASSYGTGFYEQYF
CDR3 DNA: TGTGCCAGCAGCTACGGGACAGGGTTCTACGAGCAGTACTTC
clone size: -
J gene: TRBJ2-7
V gene: TRBV14
D gene: TRBD1

CDR3 protein: CASSLGATRADTQYF
CDR3 DNA: TGTGCCAGCAGCTTAGGGGCGACCCGGGCAGATACGCAGTATTTT
clone size: -
J gene: TRBJ2-3
V gene: TRBV7-9
D gene: -

CDR3 protein: CASSQTGTGAYNEQFF
CDR3 DNA: TGCGCCAGCAGCCAGACCGGGACAGGGGCGTACAATGAGCAGTTCTTC
clone size: -
J gene: TRBJ2-1
V gene: TRBV4-1
D gene: TRBD1